The text below deals with one TCR beta chain. Its antigen remains unidentified. These data belong to a study of OX40 agonist ivuxolimab in advanced cancers. Overall study: Patients' therapy was ivuxolimab, an antibody that acts as an agonist of OX40 (CD134). Regarding the study as a whole: The 0.1-3.0 mg/kg partial responders had among the lowest clonal expansion.

Only in-frame clones appear in the TCRdb table, and some are missing; sequencing was by immunoSEQ multiplex PCR. The data show 75,000 to 100,000 clones, about 92% seen once. This CDR3 has 14 amino acids. Germline V gene data show CDR1 as MDHEN and CDR2 as SYDVKM. The V end lost 4 bases, the J end lost 0 bases, and 8 bases lay between the germline ends. The genes are TRBV28 and TRBJ2-3, with D maybe TRBD2 (6 bases). The specimen was CD4+ or CD8+ T cells sorted from blood, collected in a trial of the OX40 agonist ivuxolimab. This TCR came from an adult with an advanced solid tumor such as melanoma, head and neck, liver or kidney cancer. The CDR3 loop reads CASSWRGSTDTQYF. CDR3 sequence (DNA): TGTGCCAGCAGTTGGCGGGGTAGCACAGATACGCAGTATTTT.